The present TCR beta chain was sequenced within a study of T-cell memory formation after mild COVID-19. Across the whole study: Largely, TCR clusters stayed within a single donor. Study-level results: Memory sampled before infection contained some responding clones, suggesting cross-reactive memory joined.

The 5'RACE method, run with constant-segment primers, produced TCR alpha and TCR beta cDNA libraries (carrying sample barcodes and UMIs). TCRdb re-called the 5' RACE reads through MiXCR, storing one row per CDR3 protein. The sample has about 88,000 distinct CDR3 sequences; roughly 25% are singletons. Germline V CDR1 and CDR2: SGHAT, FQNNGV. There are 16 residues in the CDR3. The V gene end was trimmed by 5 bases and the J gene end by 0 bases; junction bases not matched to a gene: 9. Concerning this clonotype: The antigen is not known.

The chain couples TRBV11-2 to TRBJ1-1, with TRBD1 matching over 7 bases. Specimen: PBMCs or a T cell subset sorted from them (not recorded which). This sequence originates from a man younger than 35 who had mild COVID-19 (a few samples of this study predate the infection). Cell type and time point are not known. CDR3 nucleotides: TGTGCCAGCAGCCCCCGGGCAGGGGGGCTGAACACTGAAGCTTTCTTT. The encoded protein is CASSPRAGGLNTEAFF.